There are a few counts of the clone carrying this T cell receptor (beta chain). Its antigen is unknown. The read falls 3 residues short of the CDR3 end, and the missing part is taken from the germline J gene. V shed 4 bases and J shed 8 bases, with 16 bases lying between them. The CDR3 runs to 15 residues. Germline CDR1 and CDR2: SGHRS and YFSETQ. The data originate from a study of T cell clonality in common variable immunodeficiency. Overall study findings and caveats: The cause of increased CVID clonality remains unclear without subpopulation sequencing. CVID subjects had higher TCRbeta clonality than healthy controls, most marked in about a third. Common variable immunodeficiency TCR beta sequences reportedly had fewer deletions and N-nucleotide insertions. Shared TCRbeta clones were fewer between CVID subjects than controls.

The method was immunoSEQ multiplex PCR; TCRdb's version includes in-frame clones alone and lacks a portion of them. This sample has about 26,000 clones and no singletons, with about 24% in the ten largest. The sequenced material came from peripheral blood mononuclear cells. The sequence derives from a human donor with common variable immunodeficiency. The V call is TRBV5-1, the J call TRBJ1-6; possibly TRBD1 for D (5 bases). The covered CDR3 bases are TGCGCCAGCAGCAAGGAGGGGCTCGGCGATTCACCC. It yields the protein CASSKEGLGDSP. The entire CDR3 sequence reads CASSKEGLGDSPLHF.